The source of this TCR beta chain is a study of CXCR3-negative and CXCR3-positive naive CD8 T cells. The TRB libraries of cDNA were built by UMI-labeled 5' RACE. Following a re-call of the 5' RACE reads, TCRdb has one entry per CDR3 protein and lacks DNA. Recorded for this sample: under 6,000 distinct CDR3 sequences. Naive CD8+ T lymphocytes were specified as CD45RO-CCR7+CD27+CD95-. Details on this clonotype: Its antigen is currently unknown.

Findings of the study overall: Whereas memory cells differed, naive CXCR3-negative and CXCR3-positive cells shared similar TRBV-TRBJ usage. TCR interaction strength was inferred from TRB CDR3 physicochemistry, as CD5 matched across naive subsets. CXCR3-expressing naive cells carried TRB CDR3s more hydrophobic than those of CXCR3-negative naive cells. Researchers report CXCR3 expression partially decreased after cryopreservation, with fresh PBMCs used in most assays.

The sequencing input was naive CXCR3+ CD8+ T cells from blood. Subset given: CD45RO-CCR7+CD27+CD95- naive CD8+ T cells expressing CXCR3 (TNR3+). The receptor was derived from a human donor in good health. Some clones in this sample may be carry-over from other donors' samples.

CDR3 in amino acids: CASSVRGPTGELFF. The V gene is TRBV25-1, the J gene TRBJ2-2; the D call of TRBD1 rests on TCRdb alone, since no DNA is present to check it. From germline, CDR1 is MGHDK and CDR2 SYGVNS. This CDR3 spans 14 amino acids.